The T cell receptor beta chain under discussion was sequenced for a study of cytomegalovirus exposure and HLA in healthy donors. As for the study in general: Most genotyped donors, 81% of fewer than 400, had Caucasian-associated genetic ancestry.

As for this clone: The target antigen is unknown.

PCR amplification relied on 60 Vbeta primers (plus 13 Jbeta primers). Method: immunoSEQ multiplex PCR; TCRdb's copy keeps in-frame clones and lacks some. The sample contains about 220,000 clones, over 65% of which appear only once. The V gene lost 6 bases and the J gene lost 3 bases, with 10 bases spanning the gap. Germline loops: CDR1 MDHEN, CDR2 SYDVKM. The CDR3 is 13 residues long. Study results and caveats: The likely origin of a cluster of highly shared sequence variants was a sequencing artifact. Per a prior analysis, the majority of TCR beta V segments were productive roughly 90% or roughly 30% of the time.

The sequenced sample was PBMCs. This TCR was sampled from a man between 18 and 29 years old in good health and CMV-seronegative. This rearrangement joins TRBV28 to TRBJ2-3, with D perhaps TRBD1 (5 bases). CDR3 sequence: CASRPRGTDTQYF. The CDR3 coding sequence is TGTGCCAGCAGGCCAAGGGGAACAGATACGCAGTATTTT.